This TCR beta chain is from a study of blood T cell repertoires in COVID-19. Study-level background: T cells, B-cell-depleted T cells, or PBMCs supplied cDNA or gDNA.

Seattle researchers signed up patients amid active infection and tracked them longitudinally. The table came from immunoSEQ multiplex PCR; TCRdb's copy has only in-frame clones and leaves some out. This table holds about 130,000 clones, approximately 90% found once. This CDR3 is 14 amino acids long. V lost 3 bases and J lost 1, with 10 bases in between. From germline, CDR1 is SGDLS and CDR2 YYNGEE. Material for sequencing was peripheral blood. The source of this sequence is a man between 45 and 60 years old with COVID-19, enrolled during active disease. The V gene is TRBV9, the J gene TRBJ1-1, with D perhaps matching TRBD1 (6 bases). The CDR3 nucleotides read TGTGCCAGCAGCGCGTCGGGACAGAACACTGAAGCTTTCTTT. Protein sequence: CASSASGQNTEAFF. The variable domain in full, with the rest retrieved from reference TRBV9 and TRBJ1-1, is DSGVTQTPKHLITATGQRVTLRCSPRSGDLSVYWYQQSLDQGLQFLIQYYNGEERAKGNILERFSAQQFPDLHSELNLSSLELGDSALYFCASSASGQNTEAFFGQGTRLTVV.